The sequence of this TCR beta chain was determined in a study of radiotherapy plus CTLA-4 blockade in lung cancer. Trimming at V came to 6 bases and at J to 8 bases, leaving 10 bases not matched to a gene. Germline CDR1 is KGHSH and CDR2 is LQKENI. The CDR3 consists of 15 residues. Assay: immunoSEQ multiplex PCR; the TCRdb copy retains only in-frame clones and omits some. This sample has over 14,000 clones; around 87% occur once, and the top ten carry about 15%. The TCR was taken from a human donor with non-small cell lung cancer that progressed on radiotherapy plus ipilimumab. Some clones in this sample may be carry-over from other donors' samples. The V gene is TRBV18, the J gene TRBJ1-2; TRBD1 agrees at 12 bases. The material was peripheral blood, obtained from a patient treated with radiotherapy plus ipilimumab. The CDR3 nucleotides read TGTGCCAGCTCTTCGGAAGCCGGGACAGGGGGCGGCTACACCTTC. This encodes CASSSEAGTGGGYTF.